A single sample gave rise to the 9 T cell receptor beta chains below, sequenced in a study of CD8 T cells in ankylosing spondylitis. TCRdb reprocessed the 5' RACE reads via MiXCR and lists one record per CDR3 protein. In the table there are a few hundred thousand distinct CDR3 sequences, 20% to 30% of which are singletons. Input material: blood, either unsorted or a sorted T cell fraction (not recorded which). All receptors derive from a male donor with ankylosing spondylitis or in good health (not recorded which).

As DNA, the CDR3 is TGCAGTGCCCTCTCGGGACAGGGGTCCTACGAGCAGTACTTC. It yields the protein CSALSGQGSYEQYF. The V gene is TRBV20-1, the J gene TRBJ2-7, with TRBD1 identical over 10 bases. CDR1 and CDR2 from the germline V gene are DFQATT and SNEGSKA (reference sequence). CDR3 size: 14 residues. V gave up 6 bases and J gave up 1 base; unmatched junction bases: 6.

This clonotype was detected only a few times. This CDR3 is CASSGLRTGNSYEQYF. The CDR3 DNA sequence: TGTGCCAGCAGTGGGCTCCGGACAGGGAACTCCTACGAGCAGTACTTC. This chain joins TRBV25-1 and TRBJ2-7; 8 bases align to TRBD1. The junction had 8 bases not matched to a gene; V was cut back by 4 bases and J by 0 bases. Germline V gene lookup returns CDR1 MGHDK and CDR2 SYGVNS. The CDR3 runs 16 residues.

The V and J genes are TRBV20-1 and TRBJ2-3; unclear D gene. Between the trimmed V and J ends, which lost 3 bases and 3 bases, there was a span of 13 bases. This CDR3 has 14 amino acids. Germline CDR1 reads DFQATT; CDR2 reads SNEGSKA (reference sequence). CDR3: CSASKPAITDTQYF. CDR3 in DNA: TGCAGTGCTAGTAAGCCCGCCATTACAGATACGCAGTATTTT.

This clonotype was seen ten or more times. The chain carries TRBV2 and TRBJ2-2; 9 bases agree with TRBD2. This CDR3 is 15 amino acids long. Germline-derived CDR1 and CDR2 are SNHLY and FYNNEI. The trim removed 6 bases at V and 3 bases at J, leaving 5 bases unmatched. CDR3 loop: CASRMTSGYTGELFF. The CDR3 coding sequence is TGTGCCAGCAGGATGACTAGCGGATACACCGGGGAGCTGTTTTTT.

The V gene is TRBV20-1, the J gene TRBJ2-3, with TRBD1 as a possible D gene (5 bases). The CDR3 has 13 residues. Germline V gene lookup returns CDR1 DFQATT and CDR2 SNEGSKA (reference sequence). V dropped 5 bases and J dropped 0 bases, with 9 bases sitting between them. This CDR3 reads CSADDRSTDTQYF. In nucleotides, the CDR3 is TGCAGTGCTGACGACAGAAGCACAGATACGCAGTATTTT.

This clonotype has a handful of counts. The chain has TRBV13 and TRBJ2-3; D remains ambiguous. The CDR3 length is 15 residues. Trimming removed 0 bases at V and 2 bases at J, with 9 bases between. Per the germline V gene, CDR1 is PRHDT and CDR2 is FYEKMQ (reference sequence). Here the CDR3 reads CASSLGQLLTDTQYF. The DNA of the CDR3 is TGTGCCAGCAGCTTAGGGCAGCTACTCACAGATACGCAGTATTTT.

DNA for the CDR3: TGTGCCAGCAGTGAGATGGCAAACCAAGAGACCCAGTACTTC. This gives the protein CASSEMANQETQYF. The gene calls are TRBV2 and TRBJ2-5; D uncertain. Trimming shortened V by 3 bases and J by 0 bases, and 8 bases separated the two germline ends. The CDR3 has 14 amino acids. Germline V lookup: CDR1 SNHLY, CDR2 FYNNEI.

This clonotype showed up just a few times. The V gene is TRBV6-5, the J gene TRBJ1-1, with D perhaps TRBD1 (5 bases). Trimming took off 2 bases at V and 4 bases at J, with 11 bases between the two ends. Germline CDR1 MNHEY, CDR2 SVGAGI. The CDR3 length is 14 residues. The CDR3 DNA sequence: TGTGCCAGCAGTTACGTCCAGGGAGGCACTGAAGCTTTCTTT. Its protein is CASSYVQGGTEAFF.

The rearrangement links TRBV2 to TRBJ2-1; no firm D call. The CDR3 has 11 residues. From germline, CDR1 is SNHLY and CDR2 FYNNEI. Trimming left V 6 bases short and J 8 bases short, with 8 bases between. CDR3 region: CASRTMDEQFF. DNA for the CDR3: TGTGCCAGCAGGACCATGGATGAGCAGTTCTTC. The complete variable domain, with remaining parts taken from reference TRBV2 and TRBJ2-1, reads EPEVTQTPSHQVTQMGQEVILRCVPISNHLYFYWYRQILGQKVEFLVSFYNNEISEKSEIFDDQFSVERPDGSNFTLKIRSTKLEDSAMYFCASRTMDEQFFGPGTRLTVL.